The present entry profiles one T cell receptor beta chain with its context. Sequenced by immunoSEQ multiplex PCR; TCRdb stores in-frame clones only, minus some. The sample yields about 480,000 clones, 70% to 90% seen once. Donors were grouped by their self-reported clinical history. Two negative PCRs, clearance, or symptom resolution characterized the recovered Cohort 3 donors. The record originates from a study of blood T cell repertoires in COVID-19. Germline V gene lookup returns CDR1 SGHTA and CDR2 FQGNSA. The CDR3 is made up of 18 amino acids. Trimming at V came to 1 base and at J to 4 bases, leaving 6 bases not matched to a gene.

This TCR was sampled from a woman in her forties who had recovered from COVID-19. The sample was PBMCs or T cells enriched from blood (not recorded which). This chain uses TRBV7-2 with TRBJ2-3; the match to TRBD2 covers 15 bases. DNA for the CDR3: TGTGCCAGCAGCTTAGTTGGGACTAGCGGGAGGAGGGCAGATACGCAGTATTTT. Its protein product is CASSLVGTSGRRADTQYF.